This T cell receptor (beta chain) comes out of a study of shared clonotypes between healthy human individuals. This table comes from immunoSEQ multiplex PCR, and its TCRdb copy is limited to in-frame clones, with some not included. The sample lists millions of clones; roughly 94% were seen once. The CDR3 has 16 amino acids. J was trimmed by 2 bases and V by 1 base; bases with no gene match: 8. CDR1 SGHRS and CDR2 YFSETQ come from the germline V gene. The specimen sequenced was naive CD4+ T cells sorted from blood. Subset here: CD45RA+ positively selected. The clonotype originates from a man aged 18 to 29 in good health. The chain recombines TRBV5-1 with TRBJ2-7, with 8 positions matching TRBD1. In DNA form, the CDR3 reads TGCGCCAGCAGCTTGTTGGGACAGGTTATACCCTACGAGCAGTACTTC. Residues: CASSLLGQVIPYEQYF.